The rows below give T cell receptor beta chains drawn from one sample of a study of blood T cell repertoires in COVID-19. The assay was immunoSEQ multiplex PCR, and TCRdb's table has in-frame clones only and misses some. The data contain 150,000 to 200,000 clones, roughly 93% of them seen just once; the ten biggest clones take up approximately 2.2%. Sequencing was performed on peripheral blood. Receptors originate from a man aged 18-30 years with acute or convalescent COVID-19. The conserved cysteine and the conserved F or W are not part of the CDR3 here.

J gene	V gene	CDR3 protein
TRBJ2-1	TRBV11-2	ASSFGGSSYNEQF
TRBJ1-1	TRBV30	AWLTGVNTEAF
TRBJ2-3	TRBV6-5	ASSYVLAGRTDTQY
TRBJ2-7	TRBV27	ASSRGGGTYEQY
TRBJ2-6	TRBV27	ASSPGWTGVSSGANVLT
TRBJ1-3	TRBV9	ASSVVVQDGTAGNTIY
TRBJ2-4	TRBV6-4	ATGGLGKNIQY
TRBJ2-1	TRBV15	ATSGEGTSGGYEQF
TRBJ2-7	TRBV4-1	ASSRELASHEQY
TRBJ2-3	TRBV5-1	ASSRWTGGAADTQY
TRBJ1-1	TRBV6-6	ASSDRGRNTEAF
TRBJ1-2	TRBV11-2	ASSLAVGTGGADGYT
TRBJ2-1	TRBV6-4	ASSEQGTEYNEQF
TRBJ2-3	TRBV4-1	ASSQVPGGRGQVGRLTQY
TRBJ2-2	TRBV10-1	ASRGQSNTGELF
TRBJ2-2	TRBV4-1	ASSQYGLTGELF
TRBJ1-4	TRBV21-1	ARGGNEKLF
TRBJ2-6	TRBV6-5	ASSYGQGSGANVLT